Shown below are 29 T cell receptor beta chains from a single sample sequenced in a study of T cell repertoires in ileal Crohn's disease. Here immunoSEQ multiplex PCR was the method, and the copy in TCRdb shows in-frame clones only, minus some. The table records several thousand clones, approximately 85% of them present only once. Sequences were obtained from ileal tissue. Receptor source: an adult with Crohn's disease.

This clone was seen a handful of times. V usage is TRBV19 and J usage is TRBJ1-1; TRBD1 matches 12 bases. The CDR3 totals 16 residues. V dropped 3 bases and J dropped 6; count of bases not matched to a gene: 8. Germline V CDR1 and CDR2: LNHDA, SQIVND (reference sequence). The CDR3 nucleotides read TGTGCCAGTAGTATCGGGACAGGGGGCCGGAGCGCTGAAGCTTTCTTT. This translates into CASSIGTGGRSAEAFF.

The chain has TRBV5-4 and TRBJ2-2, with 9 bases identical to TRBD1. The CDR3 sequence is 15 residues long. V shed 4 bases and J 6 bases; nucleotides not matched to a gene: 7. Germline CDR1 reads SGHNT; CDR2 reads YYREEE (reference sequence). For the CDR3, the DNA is TGTGCCAGCAGCCCGGGACAGGGCATCGCCGGGGAGCTGTTTTTT. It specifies CASSPGQGIAGELFF.

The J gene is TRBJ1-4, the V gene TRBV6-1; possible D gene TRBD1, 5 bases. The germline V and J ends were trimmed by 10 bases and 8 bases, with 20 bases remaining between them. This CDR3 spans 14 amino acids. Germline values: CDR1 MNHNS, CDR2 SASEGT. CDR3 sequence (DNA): TGTGCCACCACTACCCAGGGCCGTTGGGAAAAACTGTTTTTT. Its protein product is CATTTQGRWEKLFF.

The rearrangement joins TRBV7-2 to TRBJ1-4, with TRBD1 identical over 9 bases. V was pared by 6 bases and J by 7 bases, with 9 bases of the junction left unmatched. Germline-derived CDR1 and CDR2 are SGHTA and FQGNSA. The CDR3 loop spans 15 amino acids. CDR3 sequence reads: CASSSPGQGGEKLFF. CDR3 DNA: TGTGCCAGCAGTTCGCCGGGACAGGGAGGTGAAAAACTGTTTTTT.

DNA for the CDR3: TGTGCCAGCAGCCGTTCCATGGAGCTGGGCTACACCTTC. Its translation is CASSRSMELGYTF. This chain links TRBV5-4 with TRBJ1-2; D unresolved. CDR1 and CDR2 from the germline V gene are SGHNT and YYREEE (reference sequence). Trimming removed 4 bases from V and 8 bases from J, with 15 bases in between. There are 13 residues in the CDR3.

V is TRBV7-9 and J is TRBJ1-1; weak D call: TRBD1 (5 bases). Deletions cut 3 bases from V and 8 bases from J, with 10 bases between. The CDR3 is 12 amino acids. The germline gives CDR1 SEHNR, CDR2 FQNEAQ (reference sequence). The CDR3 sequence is CASSLATVEAFF. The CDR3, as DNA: TGTGCCAGCAGCTTGGCGACAGTGGAAGCTTTCTTT.

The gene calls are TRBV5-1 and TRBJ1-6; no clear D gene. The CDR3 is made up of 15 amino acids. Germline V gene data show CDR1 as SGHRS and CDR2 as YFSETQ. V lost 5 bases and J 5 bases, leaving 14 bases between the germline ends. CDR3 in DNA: TGCGCCAGCAGGACTGAGGAGCGCCATAATTCACCCCTCCACTTT. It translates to CASRTEERHNSPLHF.

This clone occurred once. Here the CDR3 DNA reads TGTGCCAGCAGCTTAACAAACCCTCCAGGGGAGGCTTTCTTT. This sequence encodes CASSLTNPPGEAFF. The V and J genes are TRBV7-9 and TRBJ1-1, with a tentative D call TRBD1 (6 bases). V was cut by 2 bases and J by 11 bases, with 18 bases left in between. Germline CDR1 is SEHNR and CDR2 is FQNEAQ (reference sequence). This CDR3 has 14 residues.

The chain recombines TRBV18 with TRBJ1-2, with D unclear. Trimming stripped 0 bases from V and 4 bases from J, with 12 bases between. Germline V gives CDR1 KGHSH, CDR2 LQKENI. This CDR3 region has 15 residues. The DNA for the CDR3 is TGTGCCAGCTCACCACCTATGGGCCCCTCCTATGGCTACACCTTC. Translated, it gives CASSPPMGPSYGYTF.

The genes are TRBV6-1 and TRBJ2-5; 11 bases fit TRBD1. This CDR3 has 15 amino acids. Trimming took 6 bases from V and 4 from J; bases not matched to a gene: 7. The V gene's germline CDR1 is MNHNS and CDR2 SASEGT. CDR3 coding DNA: TGTGCCAGCAGGTGGACAGGGGGCGGGGGAGAGACCCAGTACTTC. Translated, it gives CASRWTGGGGETQYF.

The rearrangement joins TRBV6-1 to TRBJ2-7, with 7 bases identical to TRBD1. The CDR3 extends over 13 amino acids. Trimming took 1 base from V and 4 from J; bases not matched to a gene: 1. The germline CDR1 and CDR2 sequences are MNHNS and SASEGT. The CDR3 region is CASSEDRGYEQYV. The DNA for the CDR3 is TGTGCCAGCAGTGAAGACAGGGGATACGAGCAGTACGTC.

In DNA form, the CDR3 reads TGTGCCATCAGTAGCGGCTATGGCTACACCTTC. This translates into CAISSGYGYTF. The gene calls are TRBV10-3 and TRBJ1-2; D gene uncertain. Germline V CDR1 and CDR2: ENHRY, SYGVKD. With 5 bases removed from V and 4 bases from J, the gap between germline ends came to 5 bases. This CDR3 spans 11 amino acids.

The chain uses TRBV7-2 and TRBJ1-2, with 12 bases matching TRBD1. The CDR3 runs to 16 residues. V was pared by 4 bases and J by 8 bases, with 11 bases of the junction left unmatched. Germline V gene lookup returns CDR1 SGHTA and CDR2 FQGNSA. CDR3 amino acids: CASSSNAGTGGWGYTF. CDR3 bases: TGTGCCAGCAGCTCTAACGCCGGGACAGGGGGCTGGGGCTACACCTTC.

Written as DNA, the CDR3 is TGCGCCAGCAGCCTTATGGACAAGTCCAATTCACCCCTCCACTTT. Translation gives CASSLMDKSNSPLHF. The chain has TRBV4-1 and TRBJ1-6; D possibly corresponds to TRBD1 (5 bases). V lost 4 bases to trimming and J lost 7 bases, with 14 bases between them. The CDR3 contains 15 residues. Germline loops: CDR1 MGHRA, CDR2 YSYEKL.

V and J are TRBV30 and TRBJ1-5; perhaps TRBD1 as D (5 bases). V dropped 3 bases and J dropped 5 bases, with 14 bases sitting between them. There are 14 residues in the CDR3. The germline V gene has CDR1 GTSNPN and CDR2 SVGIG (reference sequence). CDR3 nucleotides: TGTGCCTGGAGCGACTTGGGGGGGTATCAGCCCCAGCATTTT. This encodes CAWSDLGGYQPQHF.

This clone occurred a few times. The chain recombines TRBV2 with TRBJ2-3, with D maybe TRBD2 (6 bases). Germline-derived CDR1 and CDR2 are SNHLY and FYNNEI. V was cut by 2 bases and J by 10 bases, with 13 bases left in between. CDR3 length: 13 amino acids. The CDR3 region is CASSELPPGAQYF. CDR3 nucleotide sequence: TGTGCCAGCAGTGAACTCCCTCCGGGGGCGCAGTATTTT.

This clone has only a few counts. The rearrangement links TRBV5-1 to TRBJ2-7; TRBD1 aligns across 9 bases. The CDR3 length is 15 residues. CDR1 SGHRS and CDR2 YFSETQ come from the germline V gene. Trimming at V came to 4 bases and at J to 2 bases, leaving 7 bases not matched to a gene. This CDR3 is CASSTRQGEAYEQYF. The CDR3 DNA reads TGCGCCAGCAGCACCCGACAGGGGGAGGCCTACGAGCAGTACTTC.

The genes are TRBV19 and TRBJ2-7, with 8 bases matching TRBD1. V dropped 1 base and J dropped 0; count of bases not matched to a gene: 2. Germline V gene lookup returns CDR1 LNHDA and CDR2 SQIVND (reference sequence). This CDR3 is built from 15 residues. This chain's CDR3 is CASSIGQGTSYEQYF. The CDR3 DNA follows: TGTGCCAGTAGTATAGGACAGGGGACCTCCTACGAGCAGTACTTC.

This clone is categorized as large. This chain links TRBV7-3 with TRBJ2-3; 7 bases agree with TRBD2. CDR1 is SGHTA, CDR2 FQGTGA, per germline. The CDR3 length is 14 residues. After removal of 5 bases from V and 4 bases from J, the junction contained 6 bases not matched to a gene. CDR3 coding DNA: TGTGCCAGCAGCCGGGGGGTTCCCCCAGATACGCAGTATTTT. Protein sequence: CASSRGVPPDTQYF.

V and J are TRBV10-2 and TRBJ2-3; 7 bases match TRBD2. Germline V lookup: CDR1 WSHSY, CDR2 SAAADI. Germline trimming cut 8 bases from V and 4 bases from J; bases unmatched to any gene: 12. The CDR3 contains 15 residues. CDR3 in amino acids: CASRPRGSKADTQYF. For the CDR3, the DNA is TGCGCCAGCCGCCCCCGCGGGAGTAAGGCAGATACGCAGTATTTT.

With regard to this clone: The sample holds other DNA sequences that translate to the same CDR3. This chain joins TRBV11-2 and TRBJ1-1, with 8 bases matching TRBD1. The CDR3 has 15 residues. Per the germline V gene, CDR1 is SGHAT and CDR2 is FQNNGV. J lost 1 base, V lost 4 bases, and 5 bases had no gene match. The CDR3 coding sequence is TGTGCCAGCAGCTCCTCGGACAGGGCGAACACTGAAGCTTTCTTT. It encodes CASSSSDRANTEAFF.

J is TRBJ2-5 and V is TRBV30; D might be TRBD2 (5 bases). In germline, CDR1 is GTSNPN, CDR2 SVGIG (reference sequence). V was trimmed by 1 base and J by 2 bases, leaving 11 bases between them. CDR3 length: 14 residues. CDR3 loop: CAWSAWPGQETQYF. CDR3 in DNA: TGTGCCTGGAGTGCCTGGCCGGGGCAAGAGACCCAGTACTTC.

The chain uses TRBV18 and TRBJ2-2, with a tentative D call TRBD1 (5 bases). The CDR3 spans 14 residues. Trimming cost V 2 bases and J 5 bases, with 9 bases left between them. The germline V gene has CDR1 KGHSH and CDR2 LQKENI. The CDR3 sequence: CASSPRTQTGELFF. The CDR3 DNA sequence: TGTGCCAGCTCACCAAGGACACAAACCGGGGAGCTGTTTTTT. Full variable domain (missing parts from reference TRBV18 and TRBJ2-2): NAGVMQNPRHLVRRRGQEARLRCSPMKGHSHVYWYRQLPEEGLKFMVYLQKENIIDESGMPKERFSAEFPKEGPSILRIQQVVRGDSAAYFCASSPRTQTGELFFGEGSRLTVL.

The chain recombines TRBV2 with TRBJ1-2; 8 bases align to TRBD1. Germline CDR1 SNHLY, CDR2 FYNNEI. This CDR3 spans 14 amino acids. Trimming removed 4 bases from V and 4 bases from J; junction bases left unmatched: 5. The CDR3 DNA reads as TGTGCCAGCAGTGGGGGGACAGGAGGCTATGGCTACACCTTC. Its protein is CASSGGTGGYGYTF.

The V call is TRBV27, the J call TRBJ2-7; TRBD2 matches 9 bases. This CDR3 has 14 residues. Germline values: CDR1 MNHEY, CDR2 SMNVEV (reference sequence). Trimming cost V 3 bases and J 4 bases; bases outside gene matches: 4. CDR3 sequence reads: CASSFCGRVYEQYV. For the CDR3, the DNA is TGTGCCAGCAGTTTTTGCGGGAGGGTGTACGAGCAGTACGTC.

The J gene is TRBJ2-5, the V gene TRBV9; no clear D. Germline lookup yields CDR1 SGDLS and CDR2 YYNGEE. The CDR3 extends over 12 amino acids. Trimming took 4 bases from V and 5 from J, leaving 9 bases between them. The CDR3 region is CASSFPSETQYF. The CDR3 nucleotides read TGTGCCAGCAGCTTCCCCTCCGAGACCCAGTACTTC. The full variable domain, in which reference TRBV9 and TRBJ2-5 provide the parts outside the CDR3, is DSGVTQTPKHLITATGQRVTLRCSPRSGDLSVYWYQQSLDQGLQFLIQYYNGEERAKGNILERFSAQQFPDLHSELNLSSLELGDSALYFCASSFPSETQYFGPGTRLLVL.

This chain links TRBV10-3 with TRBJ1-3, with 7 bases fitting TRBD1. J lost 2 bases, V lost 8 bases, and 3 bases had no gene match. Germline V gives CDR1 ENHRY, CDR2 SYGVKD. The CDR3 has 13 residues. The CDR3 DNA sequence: TGTGCCATCGCAGGGGGTCCTGGAAACACCATATATTTT. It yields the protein CAIAGGPGNTIYF.

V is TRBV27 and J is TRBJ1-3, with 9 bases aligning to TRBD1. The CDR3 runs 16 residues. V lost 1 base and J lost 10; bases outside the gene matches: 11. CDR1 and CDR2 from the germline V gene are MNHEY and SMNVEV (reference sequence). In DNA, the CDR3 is TGTGCCAGCAGTTTATTCGGGACAGGGATGGGAAGGACCATATATTTT. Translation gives CASSLFGTGMGRTIYF.

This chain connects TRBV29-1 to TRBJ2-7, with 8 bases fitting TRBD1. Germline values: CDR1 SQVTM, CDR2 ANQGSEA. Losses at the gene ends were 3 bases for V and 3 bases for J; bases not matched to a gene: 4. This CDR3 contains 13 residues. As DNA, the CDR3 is TGCAGCGTTGATCTCACAGGGGGCTACGAGCAGTACTTC. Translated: CSVDLTGGYEQYF.